This TCR beta chain came from a study of cytomegalovirus exposure and HLA in healthy donors. Whole-study results and caveats: It is likely that the observed cluster of highly shared sequence variants was a sequencing artifact. Information on immune exposure was restricted to one variable (CMV serostatus). A prior analysis recorded that most TCR beta V segments were productive about 87% or about 30% of the time.

Germline CDR1 reads LGHNA; CDR2 reads YSLEER. This CDR3 has 16 residues. Unmatched junction bases numbered 7, after V lost 3 bases and J lost 4 bases. While unrecorded immune exposures were likely, the donors were nominally healthy when sampled. In regard to this clone: The antigen remains undetermined.

PCR involved 60 Vbeta and 13 Jbeta primers. The method was immunoSEQ multiplex PCR; TCRdb's version includes in-frame clones alone and lacks a portion of them. The data hold 110,000 or so clones, with about 70% observed a single time. The sequencing sample was made of PBMCs. The chain combines TRBV4-3 with TRBJ1-3, with 9 bases lining up with TRBD1. The source is a man aged 25 to 40 in good health and CMV-seronegative. The CDR3 DNA sequence: TGCGCCAGCAGCCATCCCCCCGGGACAGGGGGAAACACCATATATTTT. Translation: CASSHPPGTGGNTIYF.